A selection of T cell receptor beta chains follows, all from one sample in a study of T cells in localized non-small cell lung cancer. Some clones are missing from TCRdb's copy, which holds only in-frame ones; the method was immunoSEQ multiplex PCR. The sample contains 72,000 or so clones, roughly 90% of which appear only once. The sample in question was peripheral blood, obtained before any cancer treatment. The receptors stem from a male donor older than 55 with stage III squamous cell lung carcinoma. The CDR3 runs from the conserved cysteine through the conserved F or W. A D gene is named only where the DNA matches it firmly. Where a row states a size, it is once, few, many or the class of an expanded clone; other rows omit it.

j_gene	len	abundance	v_gene	d_gene	CDR3nt	CDR3aa
TRBJ1-6	15	.	TRBV6-5	.	TGTGCCAGCTCCAGGGGAGGGAAGGTTAATTCACCCCTCCACTTT	CASSRGGKVNSPLHF
TRBJ1-5	17	.	TRBV28	TRBD1	TGTGCCAGCAGCTCCCCGCAATCGACAGGGGGTCATCAGCCCCAGCATTTT	CASSSPQSTGGHQPQHF
TRBJ2-1	15	.	TRBV2	TRBD1	TGTGCCAGCAGAGCCGGGACAGGGGGGAACAATGAGCAGTTCTTC	CASRAGTGGNNEQFF
TRBJ2-5	14	.	TRBV4-2	TRBD2	TGTGCCAGCAGCCTAACGACTAGCGGGGAGACCCAGTACTTC	CASSLTTSGETQYF
TRBJ2-1	11	.	TRBV10-2	.	TGCGCCAGCAGCGAAAGCCGTGAGCAGTTCTTC	CASSESREQFF
TRBJ2-5	18	.	TRBV30	.	TGTGCCTGGAGTGTGGGGGGGTCGACAGGTTTTGTTTCAGAGACCCAGTACTTC	CAWSVGGSTGFVSETQYF
TRBJ2-2	18	.	TRBV5-1	TRBD2	TGCGCCAGCAGCTTGTTAGTTAGCGGGGGCTTCCTCACCGGGGAGCTGTTTTTT	CASSLLVSGGFLTGELFF
TRBJ2-7	15	.	TRBV6-1	TRBD1	TGTGCCAGCAGTCCCCTAGGGACAGGGTCCTACGAGCAGTACTTC	CASSPLGTGSYEQYF
TRBJ1-1	13	.	TRBV7-2	.	TGTGCCAGCAGCTTATTCCGACGGGCTGAAGCTTTCTTT	CASSLFRRAEAFF
TRBJ1-3	16	few	TRBV7-8	TRBD1	TGTGCCAGCAGCTTAGACGAAGGGGGCCGTGGAAACACCATATATTTT	CASSLDEGGRGNTIYF
TRBJ1-5	12	.	TRBV6-1	.	TGTGCCAGCACGACGGAGGTAAAGCCCCAGCATTTT	CASTTEVKPQHF
TRBJ2-5	13	.	TRBV11-2	.	TGTGCCAGCAGTTATAGGCGCCAAGAGACCCAGTACTTC	CASSYRRQETQYF
TRBJ1-4	15	.	TRBV5-4	.	TGTGCCAGCAGCTTGTCGACAGGTTATAATGAAAAACTGTTTTTT	CASSLSTGYNEKLFF
TRBJ1-4	15	.	TRBV6-5	.	TGTGCCAGCAGTTACTTGGGACTGATGAATGAAAAACTGTTTTTT	CASSYLGLMNEKLFF
TRBJ1-2	20	.	TRBV18	TRBD1	TGTGCCAGCTCACCGGTTGGGACAGGGAAATCGGTAGGAGCTGGCTATGGCTACACCTTC	CASSPVGTGKSVGAGYGYTF
TRBJ1-6	15	.	TRBV28	.	TGTGCCAGCAGTTTTTACGGGCTTTATAATTCACCCCTCCACTTT	CASSFYGLYNSPLHF
TRBJ1-5	11	.	TRBV6-6	.	TGTGCCAGCCGCCAACAGGAGCCCCAGCATTTT	CASRQQEPQHF